A single sample is the source of the 9 T cell receptor beta chains below, sequenced in a study of beta chain features in type 1 diabetes. The investigators reverse transcribed all of the isolated RNA, so they sequenced expressed TCRB transcripts. Using immunoSEQ multiplex PCR, the repertoire was profiled, and TCRdb retains in-frame clones only, with some absent. The sample yields roughly 350,000 clones, about 10% seen once. The antigens of these receptors remain unknown. General study findings and limits: The study found moderately but significantly shorter TCRB CDR3s in all four CD4+ subsets of Type 1 diabetes patients.

Material: central memory CD4+ T cells from blood. These receptors all come from a man aged 25 to 40 with type 1 diabetes.

Details on this clone: No conserved phenylalanine or tryptophan ends this CDR3, so it is likely a read error. This rearrangement joins TRBV6-5 to TRBJ2-3; D uncertain. The ends were cut back, 7 bases at V and 0 bases at J, with 8 bases in the middle. CDR3 length: 13 residues. In germline, CDR1 is MNHEY, CDR2 SVGAGI. CDR3 in amino acids: CASNSLSTDTQYL. CDR3 coding DNA: TGTGCCAGCAATAGTCTCAGCACAGATACGCAGTATCTT.

V usage is TRBV7-2 and J usage is TRBJ1-2; 10 bases align to TRBD1. The germline V gene has CDR1 SGHTA and CDR2 FQGNSA. V was pared by 5 bases and J by 6 bases, with 6 bases of the junction left unmatched. There are 14 residues in the CDR3. The CDR3 sequence is CASSPGTGDHGYTF. The CDR3 nucleotides are TGTGCCAGCAGCCCCGGGACAGGGGATCATGGCTACACCTTC.

This sequence joins TRBV15 and TRBJ1-5; D gene ambiguous. From germline, CDR1 is LNHNV and CDR2 YYDKDF (reference sequence). The V and J ends lost 4 bases and 1 base respectively, with 5 bases between them. The CDR3 is 13 residues long. In DNA form, the CDR3 reads TGTGCCACCAGCATTACGAGCAATCAGCCCCAGCATTTT. It translates to CATSITSNQPQHF.

J is TRBJ1-1 and V is TRBV27, with D possibly TRBD1 on 5 matching bases. Germline CDR1 and CDR2: MNHEY and SMNVEV (reference sequence). The CDR3 runs 16 residues. The germline V and J ends were trimmed by 7 bases and 1 base, with 19 bases remaining between them. In DNA, the CDR3 is TGTGCCAGCACCTCACCCAGTGGGACTACGAACACTGAAGCTTTCTTT. Residues: CASTSPSGTTNTEAFF.

This rearrangement joins TRBV7-2 to TRBJ2-1; 9 nucleotides align to TRBD2. The CDR3 has 16 amino acids. CDR1 and CDR2 from the germline V gene are SGHTA and FQGNSA. V lost 2 bases and J lost 2; bases outside the gene matches: 4. This CDR3 is CASSLSLAGTYNEQFF. The CDR3 bases are TGTGCCAGCAGCTTAAGTCTAGCGGGAACCTACAATGAGCAGTTCTTC. Together with reference TRBV7-2 and TRBJ2-1, the CDR3 gives the full variable domain: GAGVSQSPSNKVTEKGKDVELRCDPISGHTALYWYRQSLGQGLEFLIYFQGNSAPDKSGLPSDRFSAERTGGSVSTLTIQRTQQEDSAVYLCASSLSLAGTYNEQFFGPGTRLTVL.

CDR3 nucleotide sequence: TGTGCCAGCACTCCGACAGGGGGCGTCAAGACCCAGTACTTC. Translation gives CASTPTGGVKTQYF. V and J are TRBV6-5 and TRBJ2-5; 10 bases map to TRBD1. Germline CDR1 reads MNHEY; CDR2 reads SVGAGI. V lost 7 bases to trimming and J lost 6 bases; unmatched junction nucleotides: 8. CDR3 length: 14 residues.

V gene TRBV5-1 combines with J gene TRBJ2-5; no clear D. Germline V gene data show CDR1 as SGHRS and CDR2 as YFSETQ. V was shortened by 3 bases and J by 4 bases, with 16 bases between the two germline ends. The CDR3 has 15 amino acids. CDR3 in DNA: TGCGCCAGCAGCTCACAATTAAGGGCTGGAGAGACCCAGTACTTC. Encoded protein: CASSSQLRAGETQYF.

The chain couples TRBV6-5 to TRBJ2-3; a possible D gene is TRBD1 (5 bases). Germline CDR1 and CDR2: MNHEY and SVGAGI. The CDR3 extends over 16 amino acids. V was clipped by 0 bases and J by 3 bases, with 13 bases between them. As DNA, the CDR3 is TGTGCCAGCAGTTACTCGAAGGGGCTTGGGACAGATACGCAGTATTTT. Amino acids: CASSYSKGLGTDTQYF.

Note on this clone: The junction shows a germline mismatch at one end, possibly a read error. The chain carries TRBV7-2 and TRBJ2-5; no reliable D call. Germline CDR1 is SGHTA and CDR2 is FQGNSA. This CDR3 comprises 11 residues. The CDR3 bases are TGTGCCAGCAGTTTAGTTGGGACCCAGTACTTC. Amino acid sequence: CASSLVGTQYF.